Sequencing of this T cell receptor beta chain was carried out in a study of blood T cell repertoires in COVID-19. The overall study: Italy, Spain and the United States were the sources of the convalescent and acute COVID-19 samples. PBMCs, B-cell-depleted T cells, or T cells were the source of the cDNA or gDNA that made up the material.

In the authors' workflow: Reference gene primer amplification yielded estimated nucleated cell counts. Clones were read by immunoSEQ multiplex PCR, and TCRdb kept only the in-frame ones, dropping some. The D gene and trimming were derived from the DNA, and the V and J assignments and clone size from that table. The sample holds about 400,000 clones, around 90% seen once. The sequencing input was PBMCs or T cells enriched from blood (not recorded which). This receptor was taken from a woman aged 40 to 50 with acute COVID-19.

The CDR3 here is CASSPQGGTTNEKLFF. The CDR3, as DNA: TGTGCCAGCTCACCTCAAGGGGGAACAACTAATGAAAAACTGTTTTTT. This chain links TRBV18 with TRBJ1-4; maybe TRBD1 (6 bases). V lost 3 bases and J 0 bases, leaving 11 bases between the germline ends. Germline lookup yields CDR1 KGHSH and CDR2 LQKENI. CDR3 length: 16 residues.